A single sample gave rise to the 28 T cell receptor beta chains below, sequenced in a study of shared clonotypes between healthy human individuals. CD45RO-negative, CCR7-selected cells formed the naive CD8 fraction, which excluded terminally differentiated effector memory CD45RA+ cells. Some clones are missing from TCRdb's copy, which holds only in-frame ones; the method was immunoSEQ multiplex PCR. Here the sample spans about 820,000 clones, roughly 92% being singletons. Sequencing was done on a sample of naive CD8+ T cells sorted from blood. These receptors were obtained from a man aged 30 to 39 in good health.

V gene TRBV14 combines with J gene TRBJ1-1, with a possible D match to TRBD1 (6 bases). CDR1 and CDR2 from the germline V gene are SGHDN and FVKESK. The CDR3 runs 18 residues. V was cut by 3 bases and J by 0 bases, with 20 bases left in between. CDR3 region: CASSQSFRGRLVNTEAFF. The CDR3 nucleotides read TGTGCCAGCAGCCAGTCATTCCGGGGGCGGCTTGTGAACACTGAAGCTTTCTTT.

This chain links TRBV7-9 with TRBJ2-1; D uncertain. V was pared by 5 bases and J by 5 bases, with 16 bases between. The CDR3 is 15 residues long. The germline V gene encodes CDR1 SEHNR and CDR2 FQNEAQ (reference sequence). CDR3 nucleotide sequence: TGTGCCAGCAGCCACCCCGTACTCTCTGACAATGAGCAGTTCTTC. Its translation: CASSHPVLSDNEQFF. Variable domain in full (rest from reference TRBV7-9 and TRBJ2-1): DTGVSQNPRHKITKRGQNVTFRCDPISEHNRLYWYRQTLGQGPEFLTYFQNEAQLEKSRLLSDRFSAERPKGSFSTLEIQRTEQGDSAMYLCASSHPVLSDNEQFFGPGTRLTVL.

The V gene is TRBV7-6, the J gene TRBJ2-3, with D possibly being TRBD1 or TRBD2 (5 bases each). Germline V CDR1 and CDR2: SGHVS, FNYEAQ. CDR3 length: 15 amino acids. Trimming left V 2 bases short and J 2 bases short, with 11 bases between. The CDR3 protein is CASSLRGDPTDTQYF. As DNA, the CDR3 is TGTGCCAGCAGCTTAAGGGGAGACCCCACAGATACGCAGTATTTT.

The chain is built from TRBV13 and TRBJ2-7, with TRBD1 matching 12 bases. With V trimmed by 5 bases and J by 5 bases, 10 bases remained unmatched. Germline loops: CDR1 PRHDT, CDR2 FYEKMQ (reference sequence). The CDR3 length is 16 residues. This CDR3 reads CASSILPGTGGDEQYF. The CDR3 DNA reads TGTGCCAGCAGCATCCTCCCCGGGACAGGGGGCGACGAGCAGTACTTC.

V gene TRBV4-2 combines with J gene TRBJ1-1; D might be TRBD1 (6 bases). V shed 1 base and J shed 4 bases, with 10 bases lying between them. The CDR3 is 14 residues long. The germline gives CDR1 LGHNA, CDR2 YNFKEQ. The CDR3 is CASSQVGGGTEAFF. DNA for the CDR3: TGTGCCAGCAGCCAAGTCGGGGGCGGCACTGAAGCTTTCTTT.

The CDR3 reads CASSQVFRIEAFF. DNA for the CDR3: TGCGCCAGCAGCCAAGTGTTCAGGATTGAAGCTTTCTTT. The rearrangement links TRBV4-1 to TRBJ1-1; no reliable D call. Germline values: CDR1 MGHRA, CDR2 YSYEKL. The germline V and J ends were trimmed by 1 base and 7 bases, with 10 bases remaining between them. The CDR3 has 13 residues.

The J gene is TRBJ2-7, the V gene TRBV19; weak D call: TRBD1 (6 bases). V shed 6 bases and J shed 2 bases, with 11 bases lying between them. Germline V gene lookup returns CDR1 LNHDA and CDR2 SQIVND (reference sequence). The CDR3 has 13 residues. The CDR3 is CASSTRGTYEQYF. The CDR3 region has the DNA TGTGCCAGTAGCACGAGGGGGACCTACGAGCAGTACTTC.

CDR3 residues: CASRRTAAASIEQFF. DNA of the CDR3: TGTGCCAGCAGGCGCACAGCCGCGGCCTCGATTGAGCAGTTCTTC. The chain carries TRBV7-9 and TRBJ2-1; D unclear. From germline, CDR1 is SEHNR and CDR2 FQNEAQ (reference sequence). The CDR3 extends over 15 amino acids. Trimming took off 6 bases at V and 9 bases at J, with 21 bases between the two ends.

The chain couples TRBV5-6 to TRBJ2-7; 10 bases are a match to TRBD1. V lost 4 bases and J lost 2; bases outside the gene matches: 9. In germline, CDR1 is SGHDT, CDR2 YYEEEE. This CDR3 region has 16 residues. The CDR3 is CASSPLGQGLAYEQYF. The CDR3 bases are TGTGCCAGCAGCCCGTTGGGACAGGGGCTAGCCTACGAGCAGTACTTC. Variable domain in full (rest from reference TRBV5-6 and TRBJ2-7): DAGVTQSPTHLIKTRGQQVTLRCSPKSGHDTVSWYQQALGQGPQFIFQYYEEEERQRGNFPDRFSGHQFPNYSSELNVNALLLGDSALYLCASSPLGQGLAYEQYFGPGTRLTVT.

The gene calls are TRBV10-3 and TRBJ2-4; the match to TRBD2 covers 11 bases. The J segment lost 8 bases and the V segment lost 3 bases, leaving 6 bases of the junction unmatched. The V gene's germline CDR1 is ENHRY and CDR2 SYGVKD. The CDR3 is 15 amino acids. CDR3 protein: CAISDSGTSGDIQYF. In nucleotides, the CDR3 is TGTGCCATCAGTGACTCTGGGACTAGCGGCGACATTCAGTACTTC.

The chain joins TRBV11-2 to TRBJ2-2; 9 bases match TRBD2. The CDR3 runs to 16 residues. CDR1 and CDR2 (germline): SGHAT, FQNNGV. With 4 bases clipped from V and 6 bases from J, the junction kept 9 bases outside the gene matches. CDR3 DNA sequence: TGTGCCAGCAGCTCAAAAATAGCGGGAGTATCCGGGGAGCTGTTTTTT. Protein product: CASSSKIAGVSGELFF.

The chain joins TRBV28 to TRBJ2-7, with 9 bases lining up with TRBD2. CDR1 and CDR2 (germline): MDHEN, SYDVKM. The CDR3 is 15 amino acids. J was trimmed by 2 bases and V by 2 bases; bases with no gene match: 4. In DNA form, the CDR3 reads TGTGCCAGCAGTTTAACGCGGGAGGGCCCCTACGAGCAGTACTTC. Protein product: CASSLTREGPYEQYF.

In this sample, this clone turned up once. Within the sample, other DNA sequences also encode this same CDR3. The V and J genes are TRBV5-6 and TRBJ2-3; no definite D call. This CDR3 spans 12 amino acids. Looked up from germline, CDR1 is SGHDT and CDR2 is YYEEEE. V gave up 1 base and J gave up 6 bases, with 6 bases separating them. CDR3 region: CASSLNTDTQYF. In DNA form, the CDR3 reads TGTGCCAGCAGCTTGAACACGGATACGCAGTATTTT.

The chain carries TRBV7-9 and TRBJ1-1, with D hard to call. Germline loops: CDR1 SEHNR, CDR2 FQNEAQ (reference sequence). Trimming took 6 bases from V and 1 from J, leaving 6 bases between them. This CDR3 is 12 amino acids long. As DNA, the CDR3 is TGTGCCAGCAGTTCCCCGAACACTGAAGCTTTCTTT. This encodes CASSSPNTEAFF.

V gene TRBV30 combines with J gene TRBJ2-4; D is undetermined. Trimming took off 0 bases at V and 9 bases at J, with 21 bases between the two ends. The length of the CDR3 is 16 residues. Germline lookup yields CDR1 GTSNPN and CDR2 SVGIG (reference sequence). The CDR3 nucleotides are TGTGCCTGGAGTGTACACGTTGGGGTCCCTCTCCCCATTCAGTACTTC. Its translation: CAWSVHVGVPLPIQYF.

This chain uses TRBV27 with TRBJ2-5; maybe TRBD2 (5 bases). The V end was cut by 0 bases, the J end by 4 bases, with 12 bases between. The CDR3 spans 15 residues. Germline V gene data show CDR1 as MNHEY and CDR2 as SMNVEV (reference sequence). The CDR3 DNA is TGTGCCAGCAGTTTATCCGAGGGCCCCCCAGAGACCCAGTACTTC. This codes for CASSLSEGPPETQYF.

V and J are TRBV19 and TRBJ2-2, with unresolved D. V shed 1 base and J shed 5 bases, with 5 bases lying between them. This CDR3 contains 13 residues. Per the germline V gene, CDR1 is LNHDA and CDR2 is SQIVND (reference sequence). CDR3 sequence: CASSIVPTGELFF. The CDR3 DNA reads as TGTGCCAGTAGTATAGTACCGACCGGGGAGCTGTTTTTT.

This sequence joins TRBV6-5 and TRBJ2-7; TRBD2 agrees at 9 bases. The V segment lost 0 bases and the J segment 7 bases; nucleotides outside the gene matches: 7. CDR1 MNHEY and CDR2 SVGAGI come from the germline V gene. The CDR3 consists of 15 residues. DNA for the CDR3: TGTGCCAGCAGTTACTCGGTAGCGGGAGATGGGGAGCAGTACTTC. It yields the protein CASSYSVAGDGEQYF.

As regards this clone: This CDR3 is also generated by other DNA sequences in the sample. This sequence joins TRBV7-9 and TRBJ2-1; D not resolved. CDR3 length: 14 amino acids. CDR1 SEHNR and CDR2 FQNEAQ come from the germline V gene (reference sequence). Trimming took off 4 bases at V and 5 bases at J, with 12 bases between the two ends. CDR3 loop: CASSSPTENNEQFF. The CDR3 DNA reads TGTGCCAGCAGCTCTCCGACGGAGAACAATGAGCAGTTCTTC.

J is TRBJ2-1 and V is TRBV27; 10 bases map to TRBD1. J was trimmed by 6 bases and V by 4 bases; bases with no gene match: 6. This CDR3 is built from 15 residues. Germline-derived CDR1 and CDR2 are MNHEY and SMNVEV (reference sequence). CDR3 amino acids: CASSYTGTGVNEQFF. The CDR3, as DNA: TGTGCCAGCAGTTACACCGGGACAGGGGTCAATGAGCAGTTCTTC.

Here the CDR3 reads CASSPIGEETQYF. CDR3 nucleotides: TGTGCCAGCTCACCGATAGGGGAAGAGACCCAGTACTTC. The gene calls are TRBV18 and TRBJ2-5, with TRBD1 as a possible D gene (5 bases). CDR1 is KGHSH and CDR2 is LQKENI in the germline V gene. Trimming shortened V by 3 bases and J by 3 bases, and 8 bases separated the two germline ends. The CDR3 has 13 amino acids.

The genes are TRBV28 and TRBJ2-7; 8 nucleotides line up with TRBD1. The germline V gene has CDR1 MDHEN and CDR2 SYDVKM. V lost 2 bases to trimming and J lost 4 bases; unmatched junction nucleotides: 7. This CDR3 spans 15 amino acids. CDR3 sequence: CASSLPRQGSYEQYF. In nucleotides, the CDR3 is TGTGCCAGCAGTTTACCGAGACAGGGGAGTTACGAGCAGTACTTC.

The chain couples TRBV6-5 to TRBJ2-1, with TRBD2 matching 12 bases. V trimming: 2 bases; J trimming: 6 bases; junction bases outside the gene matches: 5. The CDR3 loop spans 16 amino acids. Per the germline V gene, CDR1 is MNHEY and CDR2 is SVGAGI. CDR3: CASSYHTSGRSNEQFF. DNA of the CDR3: TGTGCCAGCAGTTACCATACTAGCGGGAGGTCCAATGAGCAGTTCTTC.

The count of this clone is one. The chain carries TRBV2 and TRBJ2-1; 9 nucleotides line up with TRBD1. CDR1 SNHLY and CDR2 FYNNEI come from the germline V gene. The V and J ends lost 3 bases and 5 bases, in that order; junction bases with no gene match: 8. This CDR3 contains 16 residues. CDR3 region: CASSESRGQGHNEQFF. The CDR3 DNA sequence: TGTGCCAGCAGTGAGTCTAGGGGACAGGGCCACAATGAGCAGTTCTTC.

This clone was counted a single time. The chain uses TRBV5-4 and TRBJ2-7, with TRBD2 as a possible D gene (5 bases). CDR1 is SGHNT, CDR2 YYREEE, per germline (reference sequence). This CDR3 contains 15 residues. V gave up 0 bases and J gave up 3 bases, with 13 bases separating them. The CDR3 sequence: CASSLGSERYYEQYF. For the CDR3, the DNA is TGTGCCAGCAGCTTGGGGAGTGAGCGGTACTACGAGCAGTACTTC.

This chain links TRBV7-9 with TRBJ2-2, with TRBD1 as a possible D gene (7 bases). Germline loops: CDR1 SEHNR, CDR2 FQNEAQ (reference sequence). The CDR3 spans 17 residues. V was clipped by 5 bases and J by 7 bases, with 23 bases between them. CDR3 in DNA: TGTGCCAGCAGCCCAGATGGTTGGAGGGGGCGGATCGGGGAGCTGTTTTTT. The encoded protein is CASSPDGWRGRIGELFF.

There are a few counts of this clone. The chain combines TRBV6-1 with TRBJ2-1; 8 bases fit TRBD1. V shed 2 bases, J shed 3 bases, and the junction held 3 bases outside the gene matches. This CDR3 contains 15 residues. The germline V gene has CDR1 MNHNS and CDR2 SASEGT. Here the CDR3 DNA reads TGTGCCAGCAGTGAACGCGGGACAGGCTACAATGAGCAGTTCTTC. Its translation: CASSERGTGYNEQFF.

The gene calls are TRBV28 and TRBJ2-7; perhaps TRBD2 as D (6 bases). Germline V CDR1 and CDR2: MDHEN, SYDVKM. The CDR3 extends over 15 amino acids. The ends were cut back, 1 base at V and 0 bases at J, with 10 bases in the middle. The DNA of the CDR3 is TGTGCCAGCAGTTTATTTTCCGGGAGCTCCTACGAGCAGTACTTC. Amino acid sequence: CASSLFSGSSYEQYF.